The 2 T cell receptor beta chains below come from one sample, sequenced in a study of lymphopenia after photon versus proton radiotherapy. This table comes from immunoSEQ multiplex PCR, and its TCRdb copy is limited to in-frame clones, with some not included. The table records 35,000 to 45,000 clones, roughly four fifths of them present only once. The input for sequencing was peripheral blood, taken from a patient treated with proton-based radiotherapy. All receptors come from a woman in her 70s with pancreatic cancer.

The chain recombines TRBV18 with TRBJ2-7, with 8 positions matching TRBD1. The CDR3 runs 14 residues. The ends lost 3 bases at V and 3 bases at J; junction bases unmatched: 4. Looked up from germline, CDR1 is KGHSH and CDR2 is LQKENI. The CDR3 spells CASSPRTGNYEQYF. CDR3 coding DNA: TGTGCCAGCTCACCCCGGACAGGGAACTACGAGCAGTACTTC.

The rearrangement joins TRBV7-9 to TRBJ2-2; D perhaps matches TRBD2 (6 bases). Trimming took 3 bases from V and 5 from J, leaving 10 bases between them. The CDR3 sequence is 14 residues long. Germline-derived CDR1 and CDR2 are SEHNR and FQNEAQ (reference sequence). CDR3 DNA sequence: TGTGCCAGCAGCTTCGGCGGACTAACCGGGGAGCTGTTTTTT. Residues: CASSFGGLTGELFF.